The next 11 T cell receptor beta chains were all read from a single sample in a study of vaccination and CD4 T cells after COVID-19 (dated by TCRdb to the early 2020s). The library was made by PCR. This sample was sequenced with an Illumina iSeq 100. TCRdb passed the public sequencing reads through fastp at Q25 and MiXCR, retaining productive beta sequences. All rows with the same CDR3 protein become a single entry with the most common DNA and genes. The sample includes fewer than 30,000 distinct CDR3 sequences, with over 40% observed a single time. The top ten constitute around 1.1% of the sample. Source: CD4+ T cells from blood, taken before SARS-CoV-2 vaccination. All receptors come from a human donor who had recovered from COVID-19.

The gene calls are TRBV5-3 and TRBJ2-5, with a possible D match to TRBD1 (5 bases). TRBV5-3 counts as an open reading frame of uncertain function. The CDR3 extends over 16 amino acids. Trimming stripped 7 bases from V and 5 bases from J, with 24 bases between. The CDR3 region is CARPPSCRTHWETQYF. CDR3 DNA: TGTGCCAGACCCCCTTCCTGCAGGACACATTGGGAGACCCAGTACTTC.

The genes are TRBV5-1 and TRBJ2-5; no firm D call. V was pared by 3 bases and J by 6 bases, with 12 bases between. Germline lookup yields CDR1 SGHRS and CDR2 YFSETQ. The CDR3 is 13 amino acids. In DNA, the CDR3 is TGCGCCAGCAGCTCCTCGGACCTAAAGACCCAGTACTTC. Encoded protein: CASSSSDLKTQYF. Using reference TRBV5-1 and TRBJ2-5 for the parts outside the CDR3, the full variable domain is KAGVTQTPRYLIKTRGQQVTLSCSPISGHRSVSWYQQTPGQGLQFLFEYFSETQRNKGNFPGRFSGRQFSNSRSEMNVSTLELGDSALYLCASSSSDLKTQYFGPGTRLLVL.

The chain is built from TRBV7-3 and TRBJ2-3; TRBD2 aligns across 7 bases. Germline V gene data show CDR1 as SGHTA and CDR2 as FQGTGA. V lost 0 bases to trimming and J lost 0 bases; unmatched junction nucleotides: 0. The CDR3 extends over 15 amino acids. CDR3 region: CASSLTSGSTDTQYF. CDR3 nucleotides: TGTGCCAGCAGCTTAACTAGCGGGAGCACAGATACGCAGTATTTT.

The genes are TRBV20-1 and TRBJ1-3; tentatively, D is TRBD1 (5 bases). This CDR3 contains 16 residues. Germline CDR1 DFQATT, CDR2 SNEGSKA (reference sequence). V dropped 3 bases and J dropped 2 bases, with 17 bases sitting between them. CDR3: CSASTSGVDAGNTIYF. In nucleotides, the CDR3 is TGCAGTGCTAGCACGTCGGGGGTAGATGCTGGAAACACCATATATTTT.

The rearrangement links TRBV6-5 to TRBJ1-6, with 11 bases that match TRBD1. Germline values: CDR1 MNHEY, CDR2 SVGAGI. The CDR3 spans 18 residues. The junction had 8 bases not matched to a gene; V was cut back by 4 bases and J by 3 bases. CDR3 nucleotides: TGTGCCAGCAGTTCCCCCGGTGGGACAGGGGGCTATAATTCACCCCTCCACTTT. It encodes CASSSPGGTGGYNSPLHF.

The chain recombines TRBV5-8 with TRBJ2-1; TRBD1 agrees at 11 bases. V was clipped by 0 bases and J by 7 bases; unmatched bases: 6. CDR1 and CDR2 (germline): SGHTS, YDEGEE. The CDR3 sequence is 16 residues long. CDR3 sequence: CASSLERTGGHNEQFF. CDR3 sequence (DNA): TGTGCCAGCAGCTTGGAGAGGACAGGGGGCCATAATGAGCAGTTCTTC.

This chain connects TRBV4-1 to TRBJ1-1; D gene ambiguous. This CDR3 region has 17 residues. Germline loops: CDR1 MGHRA, CDR2 YSYEKL. The germline V and J ends were trimmed by 3 bases and 5 bases, with 22 bases remaining between them. CDR3 in amino acids: CASSQTMDGVFDTEAFF. In DNA, the CDR3 is TGCGCCAGCAGCCAGACAATGGACGGGGTTTTTGATACTGAAGCTTTCTTT.

This clonotype was observed a few times. The rearrangement joins TRBV7-2 to TRBJ2-3; D gene uncertain. This CDR3 has 15 amino acids. CDR1 and CDR2 (germline): SGHTA, FQGNSA. V shed 1 base and J shed 0 bases, with 8 bases lying between them. The CDR3 DNA reads as TGTGCCAGCAGCTTAGAACGCCTAAGCACAGATACGCAGTATTTT. This codes for CASSLERLSTDTQYF.

Sample share makes this clonotype medium-sized. The chain links TRBV7-6 to TRBJ1-6; D might be TRBD1 (5 bases). This CDR3 contains 15 residues. Germline CDR1 reads SGHVS; CDR2 reads FNYEAQ. Trimming removed 0 bases from V and 9 bases from J, with 12 bases in between. CDR3 nucleotides: TGTGCCAGCAGCTTAGCGGCAGGGACGGGTTCACCCCTCCACTTT. It translates to CASSLAAGTGSPLHF.

CDR3 residues: CSVTSGSGLVTQYF. CDR3 nucleotides: TGCAGTGTAACTAGCGGGAGTGGGTTGGTGACCCAGTACTTC. The chain recombines TRBV20-1 with TRBJ2-5; 11 positions match TRBD2. The CDR3 is 14 residues long. Germline V gene data show CDR1 as DFQATT and CDR2 as SNEGSKA (reference sequence). J lost 7 bases, V lost 7 bases, and 11 bases had no gene match.

CDR3 sequence: CSARERRDKFNSPLHF. The CDR3 region has the DNA TGCAGTGCTAGAGAGCGCCGGGACAAGTTTAATTCACCCCTCCACTTT. V and J are TRBV20-1 and TRBJ1-6; D is possibly TRBD1 (6 bases). With 0 bases removed from V and 6 bases from J, the gap between germline ends came to 15 bases. The CDR3 is made up of 16 amino acids. CDR1 and CDR2 (germline): DFQATT, SNEGSKA (reference sequence).